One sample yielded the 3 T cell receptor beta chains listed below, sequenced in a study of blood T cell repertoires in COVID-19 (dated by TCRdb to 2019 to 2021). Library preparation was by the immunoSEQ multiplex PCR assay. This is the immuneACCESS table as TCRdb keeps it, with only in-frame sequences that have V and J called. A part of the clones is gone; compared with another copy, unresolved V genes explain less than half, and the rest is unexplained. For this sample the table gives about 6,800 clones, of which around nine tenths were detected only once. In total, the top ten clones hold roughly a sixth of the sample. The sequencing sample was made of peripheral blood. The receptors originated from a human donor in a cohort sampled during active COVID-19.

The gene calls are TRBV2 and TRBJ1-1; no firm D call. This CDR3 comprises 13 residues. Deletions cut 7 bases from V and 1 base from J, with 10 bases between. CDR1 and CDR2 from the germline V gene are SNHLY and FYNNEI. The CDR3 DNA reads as TGTGCCAGCACCCGGGAAGGGAACACTGAAGCTTTCTTT. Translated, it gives CASTREGNTEAFF.

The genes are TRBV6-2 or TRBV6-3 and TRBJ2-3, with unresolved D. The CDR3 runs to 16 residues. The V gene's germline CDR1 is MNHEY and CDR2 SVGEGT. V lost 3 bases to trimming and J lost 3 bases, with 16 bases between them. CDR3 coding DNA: TGTGCCAGCAGTTATTCTCCCCGAGGTTCAACAGATACGCAGTATTTT. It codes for CASSYSPRGSTDTQYF.

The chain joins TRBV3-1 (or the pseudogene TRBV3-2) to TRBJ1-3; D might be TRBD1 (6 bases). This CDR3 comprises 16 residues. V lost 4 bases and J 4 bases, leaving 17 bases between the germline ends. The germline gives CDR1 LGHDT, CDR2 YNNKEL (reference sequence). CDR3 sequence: CASSPTLTGSGNTIYF. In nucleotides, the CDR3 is TGTGCCAGCAGCCCTACCCTTACAGGGTCGGGAAACACCATATATTTT.